This TCR beta chain was found in a study of CXCR3-negative and CXCR3-positive naive CD8 T cells. Turning to the study itself: Collectively, the libraries yielded about 135 million TRB reads in total, at about 1.5 +/- 0.3 million per library.

Study-wide findings and caveats: Both naive subsets had comparably high diversity; memory CD8+ cells much lower. With surface CD5 comparable between naive subsets, TCR strength was estimated using properties derived from the TRB CDR3. Naive cells, whether CXCR3-negative or CXCR3-positive, had similar TRBV-TRBJ usage, while memory cells differed.

UMI labels and 5' RACE were used to prepare the TRB cDNA libraries. TCRdb derives one entry per CDR3 protein from the 5' RACE reads, leaving out DNA. The specimen's table records approximately 60,000 distinct CDR3 sequences. To note about this clonotype: The antigen remains unidentified.

Germline V lookup: CDR1 SEHNR, CDR2 FQNEAQ (reference sequence). The CDR3 length is 17 residues. V gene TRBV7-9 combines with J gene TRBJ2-3; no DNA is available, so the TRBD2 call from TCRdb remains unchecked. The sequence derives from a human donor in good health. Some clones in this sample may be carry-over from other donors' samples. The sequencing sample was made of memory CD8+ T cells from blood. The CDR3 region is CASSLGGLDRSTDTQYF.